Sequencing of this T cell receptor beta chain was carried out in a study of shared clonotypes between healthy human individuals. Researchers partitioned CD4+ cells into CD45RA+ naive and CD45RA-negative memory subsets. Genomic DNA per cell subset filled all wells of several immunoSEQ plates. Sequenced by immunoSEQ multiplex PCR; TCRdb stores in-frame clones only, minus some. Of about 2.3 million clones detected, just over 90% appear once; the ten largest clones hold under 0.45%. Study findings and constraints: Sampling was confined to blood; repertoires within tissues likely differ.

In this sample, this clone turned up once. As yet, its antigen is unknown. Sequencing was performed on naive CD4+ T cells from PBMCs. The subset denotes: CD45RA+ positively selected. The receptor comes from a man in his late teens or twenties in good health. Some clones in this sample may be carry-over from other donors' samples.

CDR3 coding DNA: TGTGCCAGCAGCCCGACCCTAGGTCAGGGGGCTTACGAGCAGTACTTC. Its translation: CASSPTLGQGAYEQYF. The chain recombines TRBV7-9 with TRBJ2-7; 8 positions agree with TRBD1. This CDR3 has 16 amino acids. Germline V gene lookup returns CDR1 SEHNR and CDR2 FQNEAQ (reference sequence). J was trimmed by 4 bases and V by 5 bases; bases with no gene match: 13.